The clone carrying this TCR beta chain was detected ten times or more. One entry per CDR3 protein, called by TCRdb with MiXCR from the 5' RACE reads. The sample yields approximately 40,000 distinct CDR3 sequences, 5.2% seen once. The data are from a study of spatial heterogeneity in lung cancer. V was trimmed by 7 bases and J by 0 bases, leaving 6 bases between them. Per the germline V gene, CDR1 is MDHEN and CDR2 is SYDVKM. The CDR3 has 13 amino acids. Time point meaning: sample taken at primary tumor resection. Sequencing of whole RNA from tumor, nontumor lung or frozen PBMC involved no sorting. The chain links TRBV28 to TRBJ1-4; D is perhaps TRBD1 (5 bases). The receptor's source is a female donor with early-stage non-small cell lung cancer. The material sequenced was PBMCs, taken at surgery. The CDR3 spells CASKDTTNEKLFF. CDR3 coding DNA: TGTGCCAGCAAGGACACAACTAATGAAAAACTGTTTTTT.